The rows below give T cell receptor beta chains drawn from one sample of a study of blood T cell repertoires in COVID-19. Generated by immunoSEQ multiplex PCR, the TCRdb table keeps only in-frame clones and is missing some. The sample has about 130,000 clones; about 79% are singletons. Sequenced material: peripheral blood. Every receptor here comes from a man in his forties with active or convalescent COVID-19. Each CDR3 is given with its conserved first and last residue. The order of the fields is D gene, clone size, V gene, J gene, CDR3 protein, CDR3 DNA. A D gene is named only where the DNA matches it firmly. Clone size is given for some rows only: seen once, a few or many times, or a class if the clone is expanded.

d_gene: .
abundance: .
v_gene: TRBV18
j_gene: TRBJ1-3
CDR3aa: CASSPLLFLSGNTIYF
CDR3nt: TGTGCCAGCTCCCCTTTACTCTTCCTCTCTGGAAACACCATATATTTT

d_gene: .
abundance: .
v_gene: TRBV7-9
j_gene: TRBJ1-4
CDR3aa: CASTVQVNEKLFF
CDR3nt: TGTGCCAGCACTGTCCAGGTTAATGAAAAACTGTTTTTT

d_gene: .
abundance: .
v_gene: TRBV28
j_gene: TRBJ1-1
CDR3aa: CASTLPRQLNTEAFF
CDR3nt: TGTGCCAGCACTTTGCCGCGACAGTTGAACACTGAAGCTTTCTTT

d_gene: .
abundance: .
v_gene: TRBV6-5
j_gene: TRBJ2-7
CDR3aa: CASSTLQGYEQYF
CDR3nt: TGTGCCAGCAGTACTCTCCAGGGTTACGAGCAGTACTTC

d_gene: .
abundance: .
v_gene: TRBV6-5
j_gene: TRBJ1-2
CDR3aa: CASSPNPDFGYTF
CDR3nt: TGTGCCAGCAGTCCGAATCCTGACTTTGGCTACACCTTC

d_gene: TRBD1
abundance: .
v_gene: TRBV30
j_gene: TRBJ1-5
CDR3aa: CAWSPGQGNQPQHF
CDR3nt: TGTGCCTGGAGTCCGGGACAGGGGAATCAGCCCCAGCATTTT

d_gene: .
abundance: few
v_gene: TRBV10-3
j_gene: TRBJ1-1
CDR3aa: CATVSIVGSGNTEAFF
CDR3nt: TGTGCCACCGTTAGTATTGTAGGTTCGGGGAACACTGAAGCTTTCTTT

d_gene: TRBD1
abundance: .
v_gene: TRBV6-2/TRBV6-3
j_gene: TRBJ1-5
CDR3aa: CASSGRDRGPVGNQPQHF
CDR3nt: TGTGCCAGCAGTGGCCGGGACAGGGGGCCGGTCGGCAATCAGCCCCAGCATTTT

d_gene: TRBD1
abundance: .
v_gene: TRBV7-9
j_gene: TRBJ1-2
CDR3aa: CASSWDRAGYTF
CDR3nt: TGTGCCAGCAGCTGGGACAGGGCTGGCTACACCTTC

d_gene: TRBD1
abundance: .
v_gene: TRBV10-3
j_gene: TRBJ1-3
CDR3aa: CAIRGGQGAFGNTIYF
CDR3nt: TGTGCCATCAGAGGCGGACAGGGGGCGTTTGGAAACACCATATATTTT

d_gene: .
abundance: .
v_gene: TRBV4-1
j_gene: TRBJ2-7
CDR3aa: CASSRGPGGKDEQYF
CDR3nt: TGCGCCAGCAGCCGCGGCCCAGGGGGGAAGGACGAGCAGTACTTC

d_gene: .
abundance: .
v_gene: TRBV2
j_gene: TRBJ1-3
CDR3aa: CASRQEDGNTIYF
CDR3nt: TGTGCCAGCAGACAAGAGGATGGAAACACCATATATTTT

d_gene: TRBD1
abundance: few
v_gene: TRBV6-5
j_gene: TRBJ1-5
CDR3aa: CATKGAGQPQHF
CDR3nt: TGTGCCACCAAGGGGGCTGGTCAGCCCCAGCATTTT

d_gene: .
abundance: .
v_gene: TRBV28
j_gene: TRBJ2-3
CDR3aa: CASSLSGPGLDTQYF
CDR3nt: TGTGCCAGCAGTTTAAGCGGCCCTGGATTAGATACGCAGTATTTT

d_gene: .
abundance: .
v_gene: TRBV14
j_gene: TRBJ2-1
CDR3aa: CASSQERSGLYNEQFF
CDR3nt: TGTGCCAGCAGCCAAGAGAGGAGCGGATTGTACAATGAGCAGTTCTTC

d_gene: TRBD1
abundance: .
v_gene: TRBV23-1
j_gene: TRBJ2-4
CDR3aa: CASSPPTGTVAKNIQYF
CDR3nt: TGCGCCAGCAGTCCCCCGACAGGGACCGTAGCCAAAAACATTCAGTACTTC

d_gene: .
abundance: few
v_gene: TRBV30
j_gene: TRBJ2-1
CDR3aa: CAWSKGAHEQFF
CDR3nt: TGTGCCTGGAGTAAAGGGGCGCATGAGCAGTTCTTC

d_gene: TRBD1
abundance: .
v_gene: TRBV4-1
j_gene: TRBJ1-6
CDR3aa: CASSQSTGRGLSPLHF
CDR3nt: TGCGCCAGCAGCCAATCGACAGGGAGAGGTCTTTCACCCCTCCACTTT

d_gene: .
abundance: .
v_gene: TRBV5-1
j_gene: TRBJ2-3
CDR3aa: CASSLTGTDTQYF
CDR3nt: TGCGCCAGCAGCTTGACAGGCACAGATACGCAGTATTTT

d_gene: TRBD1
abundance: .
v_gene: TRBV6-1
j_gene: TRBJ1-4
CDR3aa: CASSEYWDRGREKLFF
CDR3nt: TGTGCCAGCAGTGAATATTGGGACAGGGGTAGGGAAAAACTGTTTTTT

d_gene: .
abundance: .
v_gene: TRBV11-2
j_gene: TRBJ2-1
CDR3aa: CASSFMMSSYNEQFF
CDR3nt: TGTGCCAGCAGCTTTATGATGAGCTCCTACAATGAGCAGTTCTTC

d_gene: .
abundance: .
v_gene: TRBV2
j_gene: TRBJ2-6
CDR3aa: CALEQAFSGANVLTF
CDR3nt: TGTGCCCTTGAACAGGCTTTCTCTGGGGCCAACGTCCTGACTTTC

d_gene: .
abundance: .
v_gene: TRBV30
j_gene: TRBJ1-1
CDR3aa: CAWSVRTGGRTEAFF
CDR3nt: TGTGCCTGGAGTGTACGAACGGGGGGCCGTACTGAAGCTTTCTTT

d_gene: .
abundance: .
v_gene: TRBV2
j_gene: TRBJ1-4
CDR3aa: CASSRLEKLFF
CDR3nt: TGTGCCAGCAGTCGACTTGAAAAACTGTTTTTT

d_gene: .
abundance: .
v_gene: TRBV7-9
j_gene: TRBJ1-2
CDR3aa: CASSLASPTVGDGYTF
CDR3nt: TGTGCCAGCAGCTTAGCATCCCCGACAGTTGGTGATGGCTACACCTTC

d_gene: .
abundance: .
v_gene: TRBV6-1
j_gene: TRBJ2-3
CDR3aa: CASSDIHRRASTRTDTQYF
CDR3nt: TGTGCCAGCAGTGACATCCACCGCCGGGCTAGCACACGCACAGATACGCAGTATTTT

d_gene: .
abundance: .
v_gene: TRBV7-2
j_gene: TRBJ2-1
CDR3aa: CASSFRDSSYNEQFF
CDR3nt: TGTGCCAGCAGCTTCCGGGATAGCTCCTACAATGAGCAGTTCTTC

d_gene: .
abundance: .
v_gene: TRBV28
j_gene: TRBJ2-7
CDR3aa: CASSALGSSTYEQYF
CDR3nt: TGTGCCAGCAGTGCGCTAGGGAGTTCGACCTACGAGCAGTACTTC

d_gene: TRBD2
abundance: .
v_gene: TRBV10-3
j_gene: TRBJ2-5
CDR3aa: CAISARGGASGGSPRETQYF
CDR3nt: TGTGCCATCAGTGCCCGAGGTGGGGCTAGCGGGGGGTCGCCTCGGGAGACCCAGTACTTC

d_gene: .
abundance: few
v_gene: TRBV9
j_gene: TRBJ1-5
CDR3aa: CASSTDGDEYQPQHF
CDR3nt: TGTGCCAGCAGCACAGACGGGGATGAGTATCAGCCCCAGCATTTT

d_gene: TRBD2
abundance: once
v_gene: TRBV3-1/TRBV3-2
j_gene: TRBJ2-4
CDR3aa: CASSPLAGGFKNIQYF
CDR3nt: TGTGCCAGCAGCCCTCTAGCGGGAGGCTTCAAAAACATTCAGTACTTC

d_gene: TRBD1
abundance: .
v_gene: TRBV2
j_gene: TRBJ1-5
CDR3aa: CASSTGTGSNQPQHF
CDR3nt: TGTGCCAGCAGTACCGGGACAGGAAGCAATCAGCCCCAGCATTTT

d_gene: .
abundance: once
v_gene: TRBV11-3
j_gene: TRBJ1-3
CDR3aa: CASSLDSDSGNTIYF
CDR3nt: TGTGCCAGCAGCTTAGACAGCGACTCTGGAAACACCATATATTTT

d_gene: .
abundance: .
v_gene: TRBV28
j_gene: TRBJ1-4
CDR3aa: CASTSRRVPNEKLFF
CDR3nt: TGTGCCAGCACCTCCCGCAGGGTGCCAAATGAAAAACTGTTTTTT

d_gene: TRBD1
abundance: .
v_gene: TRBV9
j_gene: TRBJ1-2
CDR3aa: CASSRTGIMDGYTF
CDR3nt: TGTGCCAGCAGCCGGACAGGGATAATGGATGGCTACACCTTC

d_gene: .
abundance: .
v_gene: TRBV27
j_gene: TRBJ1-2
CDR3aa: CASSSTGINYGYTF
CDR3nt: TGTGCCAGCAGTTCAACAGGCATTAACTATGGCTACACCTTC

d_gene: TRBD2
abundance: .
v_gene: TRBV6-2/TRBV6-3
j_gene: TRBJ2-1
CDR3aa: CASSARLAGGLNEQFF
CDR3nt: TGTGCCAGCAGTGCGCGACTAGCGGGGGGGCTCAATGAGCAGTTCTTC

d_gene: TRBD2
abundance: .
v_gene: TRBV6-5
j_gene: TRBJ2-1
CDR3aa: CASSYSLAGGHNEQFF
CDR3nt: TGTGCCAGCAGTTACTCCCTGGCGGGGGGTCACAATGAGCAGTTCTTC

d_gene: TRBD1
abundance: .
v_gene: TRBV5-4
j_gene: TRBJ1-3
CDR3aa: CASRRDSVENTIYF
CDR3nt: TGTGCCAGCCGGCGGGACAGCGTGGAAAACACCATATATTTT

d_gene: .
abundance: .
v_gene: TRBV7-2
j_gene: TRBJ1-1
CDR3aa: CASSLARARSIEAFF
CDR3nt: TGTGCCAGCAGCTTAGCAAGAGCAAGAAGCATCGAAGCTTTCTTT

d_gene: .
abundance: .
v_gene: TRBV4-3
j_gene: TRBJ2-7
CDR3aa: CASSQDLGEGCRF
CDR3nt: TGCGCCAGCAGCCAAGATCTCGGAGAGGGTTGTCGCTTC

d_gene: .
abundance: .
v_gene: TRBV9
j_gene: TRBJ1-2
CDR3aa: CASGEAGFGYTF
CDR3nt: TGTGCCAGCGGCGAAGCAGGGTTTGGCTACACCTTC

d_gene: TRBD1
abundance: .
v_gene: TRBV5-1
j_gene: TRBJ2-3
CDR3aa: CASSSTGASTDTQYF
CDR3nt: TGCGCCAGCAGCTCGACAGGGGCTAGCACAGATACGCAGTATTTT

d_gene: .
abundance: .
v_gene: TRBV5-5
j_gene: TRBJ1-6
CDR3aa: CASSLGPMNSPLHF
CDR3nt: TGTGCCAGCAGCTTGGGGCCGATGAATTCACCCCTCCACTTT

d_gene: TRBD1
abundance: .
v_gene: TRBV2
j_gene: TRBJ1-5
CDR3aa: CASKGQGDQPQHF
CDR3nt: TGTGCCAGCAAAGGACAGGGGGATCAGCCCCAGCATTTT